These 26 T cell receptor beta chains were all obtained from the same sample, sequenced in a study of response to subunit inactivated influenza vaccine. TCRdb re-derived calls from the RT-PCR reads in MiXCR, one entry per CDR3 protein. Of fewer than 600,000 distinct CDR3 sequences listed, approximately 7.8% are singletons. Specimen: PBMCs from blood, collected less than 30 months after vaccination. These receptors came from a man aged 50 to 75 who received an inactivated influenza vaccine.

The rearrangement joins TRBV3-1 to TRBJ1-1, with D tentatively TRBD1 (5 bases). V was shortened by 4 bases and J by 4 bases, with 16 bases between the two germline ends. The CDR3 sequence is 15 residues long. Germline V lookup: CDR1 LGHDT, CDR2 YNNKEL (reference sequence). CDR3 in amino acids: CASSRRQTSATEAFF. The DNA for the CDR3 is TGTGCCAGCAGCCGCAGACAGACTTCTGCCACTGAAGCTTTCTTT.

This clonotype was counted ten times or more. The genes are TRBV4-1 and TRBJ2-1, with 9 bases aligning to TRBD1. Germline V gene lookup returns CDR1 MGHRA and CDR2 YSYEKL. V was pared by 0 bases and J by 6 bases, with 0 bases of the junction left unmatched. The CDR3 has 14 amino acids. The CDR3 coding sequence is TGCGCCAGCAGCCAAGAGGACAGGGGCAATGAGCAGTTCTTC. Translation: CASSQEDRGNEQFF.

This clonotype was counted only a few times. The chain links TRBV15 to TRBJ2-2; the D gene is possibly TRBD1 (5 bases). The CDR3 has 15 residues. V lost 4 bases, J lost 0 bases, and 9 bases lay in between. CDR1 and CDR2 from the germline V gene are LNHNV and YYDKDF (reference sequence). The CDR3 nucleotides read TGTGCCACCAGCATGGACACCACGAACACCGGGGAGCTGTTTTTT. Protein sequence: CATSMDTTNTGELFF.

This clonotype was seen a few times. This rearrangement joins TRBV4-3 to TRBJ1-4; maybe TRBD1 (5 bases). The CDR3 covers 16 residues. V shed 4 bases and J shed 3 bases, with 15 bases lying between them. CDR1 and CDR2 (germline): LGHNA, YSLEER. DNA for the CDR3: TGCGCCAGCAGCCCCGGGACCTCAGGCGCTAATGAAAAACTGTTTTTT. It specifies CASSPGTSGANEKLFF.

The chain uses TRBV15 and TRBJ2-5; no clear D. The CDR3 consists of 14 residues. V lost 0 bases, J lost 4 bases, and 9 bases lay in between. Germline V lookup: CDR1 LNHNV, CDR2 YYDKDF (reference sequence). CDR3 nucleotide sequence: TGTGCCACCAGCAGAGATGGGCCGTTAGAGACCCAGTACTTC. It codes for CATSRDGPLETQYF.

This clonotype was counted ten times or more. V usage is TRBV9 and J usage is TRBJ2-7; D call uncertain. The germline gives CDR1 SGDLS, CDR2 YYNGEE. The V end was cut by 2 bases, the J end by 6 bases, with 6 bases between. The CDR3 has 11 amino acids. The DNA for the CDR3 is TGTGCCAGCAGCGTTCGTCGCGAGCAGTACTTC. Its translation is CASSVRREQYF. The entire variable domain, with the rest obtained from reference TRBV9 and TRBJ2-7, is as follows: DSGVTQTPKHLITATGQRVTLRCSPRSGDLSVYWYQQSLDQGLQFLIQYYNGEERAKGNILERFSAQQFPDLHSELNLSSLELGDSALYFCASSVRREQYFGPGTRLTVT.

This clonotype appeared a few times. The chain employs TRBV7-2 and TRBJ2-7; no clear D gene. V was cut by 4 bases and J by 3 bases, with 13 bases left in between. The CDR3 runs 14 residues. Germline CDR1 SGHTA, CDR2 FQGNSA. The CDR3 region has the DNA TGTGCCAGCAGCTCCCGGGTATTAAACTACGAGCAGTACTTC. It translates to CASSSRVLNYEQYF.

V gene TRBV6-2 or TRBV6-3 combines with J gene TRBJ1-1; no clear D gene. The CDR3 totals 15 residues. Germline CDR1 is MNHEY and CDR2 is SVGEGT. Trimming removed 0 bases at V and 1 base at J, with 9 bases between. This CDR3 is CASSYSSRQNTEAFF. CDR3 in DNA: TGTGCCAGCAGTTACTCGAGTCGGCAGAACACTGAAGCTTTCTTT.

This clonotype appeared many times. The V gene is TRBV7-2, the J gene TRBJ2-1; the D is unclear. CDR3 size: 13 residues. Deletions cut 3 bases from V and 13 bases from J, with 16 bases between. CDR1 and CDR2 from the germline V gene are SGHTA and FQGNSA. CDR3 DNA sequence: TGTGCCAGCAGCTTCGAAGGCAGCGCTGCTCAGTTCTTC. Translation: CASSFEGSAAQFF. The full variable domain, with the rest looked up from reference TRBV7-2 and TRBJ2-1, is GAGVSQSPSNKVTEKGKDVELRCDPISGHTALYWYRQSLGQGLEFLIYFQGNSAPDKSGLPSDRFSAERTGGSVSTLTIQRTQQEDSAVYLCASSFEGSAAQFFGPGTRLTVL.

The CDR3 loop is CASSLGSTLDETQYF. In nucleotides, the CDR3 is TGTGCCAGCAGCTTGGGGAGCACCCTCGATGAGACCCAGTACTTC. The V gene is TRBV5-5, the J gene TRBJ2-5; D remains ambiguous. Germline V gives CDR1 SGHKS, CDR2 YYEKEE (reference sequence). The length of the CDR3 is 15 residues. The V end was cut by 0 bases, the J end by 5 bases, with 14 bases between.

The sample holds a few counts of this clonotype. This chain uses TRBV2 with TRBJ2-5, with D unresolved. CDR1 and CDR2 (germline): SNHLY, FYNNEI. The CDR3 is 12 residues long. V was cut by 7 bases and J by 1 base, with 7 bases left in between. This CDR3 is CASKVSQETQYF. The CDR3 region has the DNA TGTGCCAGCAAAGTATCCCAAGAGACCCAGTACTTC. The entire variable domain, with the rest obtained from reference TRBV2 and TRBJ2-5, is as follows: EPEVTQTPSHQVTQMGQEVILRCVPISNHLYFYWYRQILGQKVEFLVSFYNNEISEKSEIFDDQFSVERPDGSNFTLKIRSTKLEDSAMYFCASKVSQETQYFGPGTRLLVL.

As for this clonotype: It may be a read error: a sequence one base away is much more abundant. The genes are TRBV4-2 and TRBJ2-1; 10 bases agree with TRBD2. This CDR3 has 15 amino acids. V lost 4 bases, J lost 3 bases, and 3 bases stayed unmatched. Per the germline V gene, CDR1 is LGHNA and CDR2 is YNFKEQ. The CDR3 bases are TGTGCCAGCAGCCCGGGACTAGCGAGCTACAATGAGCAGTTCTTC. This gives the protein CASSPGLASYNEQFF.

This clonotype was counted at least ten times. The chain uses TRBV5-1 and TRBJ1-2, with unresolved D. V lost 0 bases and J lost 8, with 11 bases in between. This CDR3 has 13 residues. In germline, CDR1 is SGHRS, CDR2 YFSETQ. The CDR3 DNA reads as TGCGCCAGCAGCTTGGGTTCAAGAGGGGGCTACACCTTC. Amino acid sequence: CASSLGSRGGYTF.

This clonotype has only a few counts. The genes are TRBV7-9 and TRBJ2-1; D is ambiguous. Trimming removed 1 base from V and 2 bases from J, with 9 bases in between. The CDR3 contains 15 residues. Per germline, CDR1 SEHNR and CDR2 FQNEAQ (reference sequence). CDR3 in DNA: TGTGCCAGCAGCTTAGTCTTAGCCCCCTACAATGAGCAGTTCTTC. This gives the protein CASSLVLAPYNEQFF.

This clonotype has only a few counts. The gene calls are TRBV5-4 and TRBJ2-1; 8 bases match TRBD2. V shed 1 base, J shed 7 bases, and the junction held 7 bases outside the gene matches. Germline CDR1 SGHNT, CDR2 YYREEE (reference sequence). The CDR3 has 15 residues. The CDR3 region is CASSLPGRAGNEQFF. The DNA of the CDR3 is TGTGCCAGCAGCTTGCCCGGGAGGGCGGGAAATGAGCAGTTCTTC.

The chain carries TRBV27 and TRBJ2-1, with D perhaps assigned TRBD1 or TRBD2 (5 bases each). V dropped 8 bases and J dropped 4 bases, with 12 bases sitting between them. This CDR3 has 13 amino acids. Germline CDR1 reads MNHEY; CDR2 reads SMNVEV (reference sequence). The CDR3 region is CASVGRPYNEQFF. The CDR3 DNA is TGTGCCAGCGTGGGACGGCCTTACAATGAGCAGTTCTTC.

The chain uses TRBV18 and TRBJ1-1; TRBD1 is a possible D gene (6 bases). Germline V gene sequence: CDR1 KGHSH, CDR2 LQKENI. The CDR3 consists of 16 residues. The ends were cut back, 3 bases at V and 1 base at J, with 15 bases in the middle. The CDR3 reads CASSPGHRGPNTEAFF. CDR3 DNA sequence: TGTGCCAGCTCACCGGGACATAGAGGGCCGAACACTGAAGCTTTCTTT.

This clonotype has just a few counts. This chain links TRBV21-1 with TRBJ2-2; TRBD2, as called in the table, went unchecked against the DNA. TRBV21-1 is described as a pseudogene. The CDR3 length is 14 residues. In nucleotides, the CDR3 is TGTGCCAGCAGCAATAGGACTAGACTCGGGGAGCTGTTTTTT. Protein product: CASSNRTRLGELFF.

This clonotype has ten or more counts. The J gene is TRBJ1-1, the V gene TRBV28; D ambiguous. V lost 1 base, J lost 0 bases, and 9 bases lay in between. Germline CDR1 reads MDHEN; CDR2 reads SYDVKM. The length of the CDR3 is 15 residues. Here the CDR3 DNA reads TGTGCCAGCAGTTTATCGGCGAACATGAACACTGAAGCTTTCTTT. Protein: CASSLSANMNTEAFF.

This clonotype was picked up many times. The chain carries TRBV7-2 and TRBJ1-1, with unresolved D. With 5 bases removed from V and 11 bases from J, the gap between germline ends came to 18 bases. The length of the CDR3 is 13 residues. Germline-derived CDR1 and CDR2 are SGHTA and FQGNSA. CDR3 region: CASSPSSRRRAFF. The CDR3, as DNA: TGTGCCAGCAGCCCGTCTAGTCGAAGGAGGGCTTTCTTT.

The rearrangement links TRBV11-2 to TRBJ1-1; no firm D call. CDR1 is SGHAT and CDR2 is FQNNGV in the germline V gene. Trimming cost V 1 base and J 9 bases, with 12 bases left between them. The CDR3 consists of 13 residues. CDR3 sequence reads: CASSLVGSLQAFF. The CDR3 DNA follows: TGTGCCAGCAGCTTAGTGGGAAGCTTACAAGCTTTCTTT.

This clonotype was seen repeatedly, ten times or more. This chain joins TRBV5-1 and TRBJ2-2; D uncertain. Germline CDR1 reads SGHRS; CDR2 reads YFSETQ. The CDR3 spans 17 residues. With 0 bases removed from V and 2 bases from J, the gap between germline ends came to 14 bases. CDR3: CASSLAARTSNTGELFF. CDR3 nucleotides: TGCGCCAGCAGCTTGGCGGCGAGAACATCTAACACCGGGGAGCTGTTTTTT.

This clonotype has more than one count but fewer than ten. The V gene is TRBV7-9, the J gene TRBJ2-7, with 8 bases that match TRBD1. The V and J ends lost 5 bases and 4 bases, in that order; junction bases with no gene match: 7. This CDR3 has 14 residues. CDR1 and CDR2 from the germline V gene are SEHNR and FQNEAQ (reference sequence). Here the CDR3 reads CASSPQGVAYEQYF. CDR3 bases: TGTGCCAGCAGCCCACAGGGGGTAGCGTACGAGCAGTACTTC.

The chain couples TRBV4-2 to TRBJ2-2; D is undetermined. Looked up from germline, CDR1 is LGHNA and CDR2 is YNFKEQ. Trimming removed 0 bases at V and 7 bases at J, with 12 bases between. The CDR3 has 15 residues. As DNA, the CDR3 is TGTGCCAGCAGCCAAGACACAGTTATTGGCGGGGAGCTGTTTTTT. Protein: CASSQDTVIGGELFF.

The table lists this clonotype with a count of one. A much more abundant neighbour one base away suggests this may be a read error. V usage is TRBV2 and J usage is TRBJ2-3; possibly TRBD1 for D (6 bases). CDR3 size: 14 residues. CDR1 SNHLY and CDR2 FYNNEI come from the germline V gene. V was shortened by 6 bases and J by 6 bases, with 16 bases between the two germline ends. The CDR3 nucleotides are TGTGCCAGCAGGAGGGACATCTCACCGGATACGCAGTATTTT. Protein sequence: CASRRDISPDTQYF.

The sample holds many counts of this clonotype. The rearrangement links TRBV6-2 or TRBV6-3 to TRBJ1-5; D unresolved. Germline V gene sequence: CDR1 MNHEY, CDR2 SVGEGT. The CDR3 extends over 14 amino acids. V dropped 2 bases and J dropped 6 bases, with 11 bases sitting between them. This CDR3 is CASSYTVPSQPQHF. The CDR3 coding sequence is TGTGCCAGCAGTTACACGGTCCCGTCTCAGCCCCAGCATTTT.